The rows below give T cell receptor beta chains drawn from one sample of a study of early T cells in non-severe SARS-CoV-2 infection. TCRdb called the 5' RACE reads again in MiXCR, with one record for every CDR3 protein. This sample has around 33,000 distinct CDR3 sequences, with around 4.6% found just once. The sample was whole blood. The source is an adult who was a healthcare worker with PCR-confirmed SARS-CoV-2 infection or an uninfected control (not recorded which). CDR3s include the opening cysteine and the closing phenylalanine or tryptophan. A D gene is named only where the DNA matches it firmly. Only some rows state a clone size, as once, few, many or a class for expanded clones.

CASTEVGGLNYGYTF TGTGCCAGCACCGAAGTTGGGGGTCTCAACTATGGCTACACCTTC many - TRBJ1-2 TRBV12-3/TRBV12-4
CASRSGGSSYEQYF TGCGCCAGCAGGAGCGGGGGGAGCTCCTACGAGCAGTACTTC many TRBD2 TRBJ2-7 TRBV10-2
CARSAGTGSYEQYF TGTGCCAGAAGCGCCGGGACAGGGTCCTACGAGCAGTACTTC - TRBD1 TRBJ2-7 TRBV5-3
CAISENAREQYF TGTGCCATCAGTGAAAACGCGCGGGAGCAGTACTTC - - TRBJ2-7 TRBV10-3
CASSLIAGGPADTQYF TGTGCCAGCAGTTTAATAGCGGGGGGGCCCGCAGATACGCAGTATTTT few TRBD2 TRBJ2-3 TRBV6-5
CASSESRSGAPGYTF TGCGCCAGCAGTGAGTCGAGATCCGGGGCCCCTGGCTACACCTTC many - TRBJ1-2 TRBV10-1
CASSLNLDRREQYF TGTGCCAGCAGCCTAAACCTCGACAGGAGGGAGCAGTACTTC few - TRBJ2-7 TRBV7-2
CSASNSQDRVNSPLHF TGCAGTGCTAGCAATTCGCAGGACAGGGTTAATTCACCCCTCCACTTT many TRBD1 TRBJ1-6 TRBV20-1
CSTVPSGNTIYF TGCAGCACTGTCCCCTCTGGAAACACCATATATTTT few - TRBJ1-3 TRBV20-1
CASSFEGRWTDTQYF TGTGCCAGCAGCTTTGAGGGCAGATGGACAGATACGCAGTATTTT few - TRBJ2-3 TRBV7-2
CASSYSETSKGETQYF TGTGCCAGCAGTTACTCGGAGACTTCCAAGGGAGAGACCCAGTACTTC many - TRBJ2-5 TRBV6-5
CASSALSGGADEQFF TGTGCCAGTAGTGCCCTTAGCGGGGGGGCGGACGAGCAGTTCTTC - TRBD2 TRBJ2-1 TRBV19
CASSTDRFTGNTIYF TGTGCCAGCAGCACCGACAGGTTTACTGGAAACACCATATATTTT - - TRBJ1-3 TRBV6-5
CASSLDGDMNTEAFF TGCGCCAGCAGCTTGGACGGAGACATGAACACTGAAGCTTTCTTT many - TRBJ1-1 TRBV5-1
CASRRGLTSSYNEQFF TGTGCCAGCAGGAGGGGACTAACCAGCTCCTACAATGAGCAGTTCTTC many TRBD2 TRBJ2-1 TRBV7-2
CASSLSAALNTEAFF TGTGCCAGCAGCTTAAGTGCGGCGTTGAACACTGAAGCTTTCTTT - - TRBJ1-1 TRBV7-2
CASSPMTSGQPQHF TGTGCCAGCAGCCCAATGACATCCGGTCAGCCCCAGCATTTT many - TRBJ1-5 TRBV12-3/TRBV12-4
CASSLGSPSAQHF TGTGCCAGCAGTTTGGGCAGCCCGTCGGCCCAGCATTTT - - TRBJ1-5 TRBV28
CASSSRDLATDTQYF TGTGCCAGCAGCTCCCGGGACTTAGCCACAGATACGCAGTATTTT - - TRBJ2-3 TRBV3-1
CASSGTSGGPPDTQYF TGTGCCAGCAGTGGGACTAGCGGGGGACCGCCGGATACGCAGTATTTT - TRBD2 TRBJ2-3 TRBV6-2/TRBV6-3
CATSGAGRETQYF TGTGCCACCAGTGGAGCGGGGAGAGAGACCCAGTACTTC many TRBD2 TRBJ2-5 TRBV24-1
CASSSLPRQYEQYF TGTGCCAGCAGCTCCCTGCCTAGACAGTACGAGCAGTACTTC many - TRBJ2-7 TRBV5-6
CASNPTGGAGELFF TGCGCCAGCAACCCAACAGGGGGGGCCGGGGAGCTGTTTTTT few - TRBJ2-2 TRBV5-1
CASSFSGTAYEQYF TGCGCCAGCAGCTTCTCCGGGACAGCCTACGAGCAGTACTTC many TRBD1 TRBJ2-7 TRBV5-1
CASSLEGKRGAYEQYF TGTGCCAGCAGCTTAGAAGGAAAGCGCGGCGCCTACGAGCAGTACTTC many - TRBJ2-7 TRBV11-2
CASSPPGQERFF TGTGCCAGCAGCCCTCCGGGACAAGAGAGGTTCTTC many - TRBJ2-1 TRBV28
CASRTGGTDTQYF TGTGCCAGCAGAACAGGCGGCACAGATACGCAGTATTTT many - TRBJ2-3 TRBV28
CASSLPGYNSPLHF TGCGCCAGCAGCCTACCAGGGTATAATTCACCCCTCCACTTT many - TRBJ1-6 TRBV5-1
CASSLQRGGSDEQYF TGTGCCAGCAGCCTACAGCGGGGGGGCTCCGACGAGCAGTACTTC - TRBD2 TRBJ2-7 TRBV11-2
CASSFRDILSYEQYF TGTGCCAGCAGTTTCCGTGACATCCTCTCCTACGAGCAGTACTTC many - TRBJ2-7 TRBV12-3/TRBV12-4
CSARDRTDTYPGYTF TGCAGTGCTAGAGACCGGACAGACACCTATCCTGGCTACACCTTC many - TRBJ1-2 TRBV20-1
CASSLSGGGSTDTQYF TGTGCCAGCAGTTTATCTGGGGGAGGCAGCACAGATACGCAGTATTTT many - TRBJ2-3 TRBV28
CASSFGGQPQHF TGTGCCAGCAGTTTCGGCGGTCAGCCCCAGCATTTT many - TRBJ1-5 TRBV12-3/TRBV12-4
CASSLGGVQPQHF TGTGCCAGCAGCTTGGGAGGGGTTCAGCCCCAGCATTTT many - TRBJ1-5 TRBV5-4
CASSSGTVTEAFF TGTGCCAGCAGCTCTGGGACAGTTACTGAAGCTTTCTTT many TRBD1 TRBJ1-1 TRBV7-9
CASSPSGGLVYNEQFF TGTGCCAGCAGCCCCTCTGGGGGACTAGTATACAATGAGCAGTTCTTC many TRBD2 TRBJ2-1 TRBV7-8
CASSQPGTSNTGELFF TGCGCCAGCAGCCAACCCGGGACTTCGAACACCGGGGAGCTGTTTTTT - - TRBJ2-2 TRBV5-1
CASSLLTSSGSTDTQYF TGTGCCAGCAGCTTACTCACTTCAAGCGGGAGCACAGATACGCAGTATTTT few - TRBJ2-3 TRBV7-8
CASRIRGTGELFF TGTGCCAGCAGGATTAGGGGAACCGGGGAGCTGTTTTTT - - TRBJ2-2 TRBV12-3/TRBV12-4
CASSPRTGGGYTF TGTGCCAGCAGCCCACGGACAGGGGGCGGCTACACCTTC few TRBD1 TRBJ1-2 TRBV6-5
CASSEYGRAGKYEKLFF TGTGCCAGCAGTGAATATGGCCGGGCGGGGAAATATGAAAAACTGTTTTTT many - TRBJ1-4 TRBV25-1
CASTPSGLKTQYF TGTGCCAGCACCCCTTCAGGGTTGAAGACCCAGTACTTC many - TRBJ2-5 TRBV25-1
CASSPLAGTVQFF TGTGCCAGCAGCCCGCTAGCGGGGACAGTCCAGTTCTTC many TRBD2 TRBJ2-1 TRBV7-3
CASSEAAAYEQYF TGTGCCAGCAGTGAAGCGGCAGCCTACGAGCAGTACTTC few - TRBJ2-7 TRBV6-1
CASSLPSGTGGSQPQHF TGTGCCAGCAGCCTCCCAAGTGGAACAGGGGGCTCTCAGCCCCAGCATTTT - TRBD1 TRBJ1-5 TRBV28